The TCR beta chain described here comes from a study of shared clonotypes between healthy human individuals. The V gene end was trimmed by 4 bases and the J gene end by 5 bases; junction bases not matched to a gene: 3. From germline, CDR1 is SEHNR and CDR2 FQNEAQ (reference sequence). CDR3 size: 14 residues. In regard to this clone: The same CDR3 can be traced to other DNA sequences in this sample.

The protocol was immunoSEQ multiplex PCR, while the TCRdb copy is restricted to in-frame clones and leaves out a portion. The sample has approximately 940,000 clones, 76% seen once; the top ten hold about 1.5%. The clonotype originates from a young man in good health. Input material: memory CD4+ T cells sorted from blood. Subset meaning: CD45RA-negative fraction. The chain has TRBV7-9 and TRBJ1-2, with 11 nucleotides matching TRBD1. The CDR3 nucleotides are TGTGCCAGCAGCTCAGGACAGGGGGCTTATGGCTACACCTTC. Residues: CASSSGQGAYGYTF.